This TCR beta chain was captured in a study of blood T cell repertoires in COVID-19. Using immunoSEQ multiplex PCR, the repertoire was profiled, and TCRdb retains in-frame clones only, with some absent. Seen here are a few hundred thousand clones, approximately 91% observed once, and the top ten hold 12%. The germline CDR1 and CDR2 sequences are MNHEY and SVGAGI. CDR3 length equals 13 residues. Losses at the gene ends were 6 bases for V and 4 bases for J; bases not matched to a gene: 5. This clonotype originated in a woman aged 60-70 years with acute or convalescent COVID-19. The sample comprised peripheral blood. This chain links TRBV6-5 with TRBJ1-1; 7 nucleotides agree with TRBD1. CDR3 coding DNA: TGTGCCAGCAGCCCAGCAGGGGGCACTGAAGCTTTCTTT. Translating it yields CASSPAGGTEAFF.